These 29 T cell receptor beta chains originate from one sample sequenced in a study of blood T cell repertoires in COVID-19. Here immunoSEQ multiplex PCR was the method, and the copy in TCRdb shows in-frame clones only, minus some. The sample holds over 450,000 clones, approximately 91% seen once. Sample: peripheral blood. The receptor set was obtained from a woman between 45 and 60 years old with COVID-19, enrolled during active disease.

CDR3 DNA: TGTGCCAGCAGTGAAGTAGACAAGGGGTCCTACGAGCAGTACTTC. Amino acids: CASSEVDKGSYEQYF. The chain joins TRBV6-1 to TRBJ2-7; D might be TRBD1 (5 bases). The germline gives CDR1 MNHNS, CDR2 SASEGT. The CDR3 has 15 amino acids. V was trimmed by 1 base and J by 1 base, leaving 11 bases between them.

The chain couples TRBV23-1 to TRBJ1-5, with 8 bases aligning to TRBD1. TRBV23-1 is designated an ORF whose function remains uncertain. With V trimmed by 3 bases and J by 10 bases, 11 bases remained unmatched. This CDR3 is built from 15 residues. Written as DNA, the CDR3 is TGCGCCAGCAGTCAGCCTGGACAGGGACAGCACCCCCAGCATTTT. Protein sequence: CASSQPGQGQHPQHF.

The chain combines TRBV2 with TRBJ2-2; D uncertain. From germline, CDR1 is SNHLY and CDR2 FYNNEI. The CDR3 contains 12 residues. V lost 6 bases, J lost 4 bases, and 6 bases lay in between. The CDR3, as DNA: TGTGCCAGCAGGGTTAGCACCGGGGAGCTGTTTTTT. Its translation: CASRVSTGELFF.

The rearrangement links TRBV25-1 to TRBJ2-3; 13 bases are shared with TRBD2. V gave up 2 bases and J gave up 2 bases; unmatched junction bases: 7. CDR1 MGHDK and CDR2 SYGVNS come from the germline V gene. The CDR3 is 18 residues long. The CDR3 region has the DNA TGTGCCAGCAGTGAAACCGGGACTAGCGGGACCCTCACAGATACGCAGTATTTT. As protein: CASSETGTSGTLTDTQYF. Full variable domain (rest looked up from reference TRBV25-1 and TRBJ2-3): EADIYQTPRYLVIGTGKKITLECSQTMGHDKMYWYQQDPGMELHLIHYSYGVNSTEKGDLSSESTVSRIRTEHFPLTLESARPSHTSQYLCASSETGTSGTLTDTQYFGPGTRLTVL.

This clone has only a few counts. V is TRBV2 and J is TRBJ1-2; TRBD1 agrees at 7 bases. This CDR3 is built from 14 residues. From germline, CDR1 is SNHLY and CDR2 FYNNEI. V was pared by 2 bases and J by 4 bases, with 4 bases of the junction left unmatched. The CDR3 protein is CASSERGRSYGYTF. In nucleotides, the CDR3 is TGTGCCAGCAGTGAAAGGGGGCGAAGCTATGGCTACACCTTC.

The V and J genes are TRBV5-6 and TRBJ1-2; 7 nucleotides align to TRBD1. This CDR3 comprises 13 residues. The V gene's germline CDR1 is SGHDT and CDR2 YYEEEE. V was clipped by 2 bases and J by 4 bases; unmatched bases: 2. The CDR3 DNA sequence: TGTGCCAGCAGCTTTACAGGGGCCTATGGCTACACCTTC. This gives the protein CASSFTGAYGYTF.

This chain uses TRBV6-5 with TRBJ2-2, with a possible D match to TRBD2 (6 bases). Trimming left V 10 bases short and J 3 bases short, with 18 bases between. The CDR3 is 15 amino acids. CDR1 is MNHEY, CDR2 SVGAGI, per germline. The CDR3 reads CAITPLAGHTGELFF. CDR3 coding DNA: TGTGCCATCACTCCCCTGGCGGGACACACCGGGGAGCTGTTTTTT.

The CDR3 region is CATSRARGVRGNEQFF. CDR3 nucleotide sequence: TGTGCCACCAGCAGAGCACGCGGGGTTCGGGGCAATGAGCAGTTCTTC. V is TRBV15 and J is TRBJ2-1; perhaps TRBD2 as D (6 bases). Trimming took off 1 base at V and 6 bases at J, with 16 bases between the two ends. The CDR3 has 16 residues. The V gene's germline CDR1 is LNHNV and CDR2 YYDKDF (reference sequence).

The chain recombines TRBV29-1 with TRBJ1-1; the match to TRBD1 covers 9 bases. Germline loops: CDR1 SQVTM, CDR2 ANQGSEA. Losses at the gene ends were 7 bases for V and 5 bases for J; bases not matched to a gene: 5. The CDR3 runs to 12 residues. The CDR3 DNA follows: TGCAGCGCCCGGACAGGGGTGACTGAAGCTTTCTTT. It specifies CSARTGVTEAFF.

J is TRBJ1-1 and V is TRBV19; 7 bases fit TRBD1. In germline, CDR1 is LNHDA, CDR2 SQIVND (reference sequence). The CDR3 consists of 13 residues. V was pared by 3 bases and J by 7 bases, with 5 bases of the junction left unmatched. CDR3 in DNA: TGTGCCAGTAGTATGAGCAGGGGGGTTGAAGCTTTCTTT. Amino acids: CASSMSRGVEAFF.

This clone was recorded only once. V and J are TRBV4-1 and TRBJ2-1, with 8 bases that match TRBD2. Germline V lookup: CDR1 MGHRA, CDR2 YSYEKL. With 0 bases clipped from V and 8 bases from J, the junction kept 12 bases outside the gene matches. The CDR3 spans 17 residues. CDR3: CASSQDIRTSTQYEQFF. The CDR3 DNA reads TGCGCCAGCAGCCAAGATATTAGGACTAGCACCCAGTATGAGCAGTTCTTC.

Written as DNA, the CDR3 is TGTGCCAGCAGCCCTCCCGTCGCTCGCGTATCTGGCTACACCTTC. Translating gives CASSPPVARVSGYTF. The chain employs TRBV3-1 (or the pseudogene TRBV3-2) and TRBJ1-2, with D uncertain. CDR1 LGHDT and CDR2 YNNKEL come from the germline V gene (reference sequence). V lost 4 bases and J lost 7, with 19 bases in between. The CDR3 is 15 amino acids.

The chain carries TRBV6-5 and TRBJ1-2, with 7 bases identical to TRBD1. CDR3 length equals 11 residues. After removal of 8 bases from V and 4 bases from J, the junction contained 1 base not matched to a gene. The germline V gene encodes CDR1 MNHEY and CDR2 SVGAGI. CDR3 residues: CASHRGYGYTF. The CDR3 DNA is TGTGCCAGCCACAGGGGCTATGGCTACACCTTC.

The rearrangement links TRBV11-3 to TRBJ2-1, with D tentatively TRBD1 (5 bases). The V gene lost 5 bases and the J gene lost 6 bases, with 14 bases spanning the gap. The CDR3 totals 14 residues. Germline V gene data show CDR1 as SGHNT and CDR2 as YENEEA. In DNA form, the CDR3 reads TGTGCCAGCAGCCCGACAGCCCCCCTCAATGAGCAGTTCTTC. Protein sequence: CASSPTAPLNEQFF.

The rearrangement joins TRBV14 to TRBJ2-1; 7 bases are a match to TRBD1. V lost 6 bases to trimming and J lost 1 base; unmatched junction nucleotides: 6. Germline V CDR1 and CDR2: SGHDN, FVKESK. The CDR3 is 15 amino acids. CDR3 coding DNA: TGTGCCAGCAGATGGGGGACAGAGTCCTACAATGAGCAGTTCTTC. Encoded protein: CASRWGTESYNEQFF. Looking up the rest from reference TRBV14 and TRBJ2-1 gives the full variable domain: EAGVTQFPSHSVIEKGQTVTLRCDPISGHDNLYWYRRVMGKEIKFLLHFVKESKQDESGMPNNRFLAERTGGTYSTLKVQPAELEDSGVYFCASRWGTESYNEQFFGPGTRLTVL.

The chain uses TRBV21-1 and TRBJ1-1; the table's D call, TRBD1, has no DNA check behind it. TRBV21-1 is given as a pseudogene. CDR3 length: 16 residues. CDR3 DNA: TGTGCCAGCAGCAAAGGGAGACAGGGAAAAGACACTGAAGCTTTCTTT. This gives the protein CASSKGRQGKDTEAFF.

The CDR3 DNA sequence: TGTGCCAGTAGCCACAGCGGGGGGGCAGCTGGGGAGCTGTTTTTT. This sequence encodes CASSHSGGAAGELFF. The rearrangement uses TRBV19 and TRBJ2-2, with TRBD2 matching over 10 bases. J lost 8 bases, V lost 6 bases, and 9 bases had no gene match. From germline, CDR1 is LNHDA and CDR2 SQIVND (reference sequence). This CDR3 spans 15 amino acids.

This clone is a singleton in its sample. V is TRBV18 and J is TRBJ1-4, with D maybe TRBD1 (6 bases). The V gene's germline CDR1 is KGHSH and CDR2 LQKENI. With 5 bases removed from V and 3 bases from J, the gap between germline ends came to 13 bases. This CDR3 is built from 15 residues. CDR3 DNA: TGTGCCAGCTCATGGAGGACAGACTCTAATGAAAAACTGTTTTTT. Residues: CASSWRTDSNEKLFF.

This chain uses TRBV6-6 with TRBJ2-1; D possibly corresponds to TRBD2 (5 bases). V was shortened by 7 bases and J by 8 bases, with 21 bases between the two germline ends. The CDR3 runs 15 residues. CDR1 and CDR2 from the germline V gene are MNHNY and SVGAGI (reference sequence). CDR3 bases: TGTGCCAGCACCTTACGATACATTCCAGCGGATGAGCAGTTCTTC. It encodes CASTLRYIPADEQFF.

V and J are TRBV10-3 and TRBJ1-2; D not resolved. The CDR3 runs to 14 residues. From germline, CDR1 is ENHRY and CDR2 SYGVKD. The V gene lost 7 bases and the J gene lost 5 bases, with 17 bases spanning the gap. CDR3 sequence reads: CAITDRFGVYGYTF. CDR3 DNA sequence: TGTGCCATCACCGACCGCTTCGGGGTATATGGCTACACCTTC.

This chain connects TRBV27 to TRBJ1-1; D not resolved. There are 14 residues in the CDR3. Per the germline V gene, CDR1 is MNHEY and CDR2 is SMNVEV (reference sequence). Trimming left V 2 bases short and J 5 bases short, with 12 bases between. In nucleotides, the CDR3 is TGTGCCAGCAGTTTAAGTCCGGGTGAGACTGAAGCTTTCTTT. This encodes CASSLSPGETEAFF.

This chain links TRBV6-5 with TRBJ2-5; maybe TRBD2 (6 bases). There are 15 residues in the CDR3. V lost 4 bases and J lost 4, with 16 bases in between. The germline V gene has CDR1 MNHEY and CDR2 SVGAGI. The CDR3 DNA reads as TGTGCCAGCAGTTCCCTGCTTAGAGCGGGAGAGACCCAGTACTTC. Its protein product is CASSSLLRAGETQYF.

This sequence joins TRBV28 and TRBJ2-7; D is unresolved. V lost 4 bases to trimming and J lost 3 bases, with 7 bases between them. This CDR3 has 12 amino acids. The germline CDR1 and CDR2 sequences are MDHEN and SYDVKM. Here the CDR3 DNA reads TGTGCCAGCAGTTCCACAGTCTACGAGCAGTACTTC. Translation: CASSSTVYEQYF.

The chain recombines TRBV6-5 with TRBJ2-7; TRBD1 matches 8 bases. CDR3 length equals 14 residues. Germline values: CDR1 MNHEY, CDR2 SVGAGI. The junction had 9 bases not matched to a gene; V was cut back by 10 bases and J by 1 base. This CDR3 is CATVNTGGSYEQYF. In DNA form, the CDR3 reads TGTGCCACCGTAAATACAGGGGGGTCCTACGAGCAGTACTTC.

This rearrangement joins TRBV10-3 to TRBJ1-1; 8 bases align to TRBD1. The CDR3 loop spans 14 amino acids. The J segment lost 5 bases and the V segment lost 6 bases, leaving 8 bases of the junction unmatched. Germline-derived CDR1 and CDR2 are ENHRY and SYGVKD. The CDR3 sequence is CAIRSTGESTEAFF. The CDR3 nucleotides read TGTGCCATCAGGTCGACAGGGGAATCTACTGAAGCTTTCTTT.

The sample holds one count of this clone. V is TRBV7-6 and J is TRBJ1-1; TRBD1 is a possible D gene (6 bases). Trimming shortened V by 5 bases and J by 2 bases, and 15 bases separated the two germline ends. The CDR3 is made up of 15 amino acids. CDR1 and CDR2 from the germline V gene are SGHVS and FNYEAQ. The CDR3 DNA sequence: TGTGCCAGCAGCCCAAGGGGGACGCCAAACACTGAAGCTTTCTTT. This translates into CASSPRGTPNTEAFF.

This clone was recorded only once. V and J are TRBV12-3 or TRBV12-4 and TRBJ1-2, with 8 bases that match TRBD1. CDR3 length: 13 amino acids. Trimming took 9 bases from V and 3 from J; bases not matched to a gene: 6. DNA of the CDR3: TGTGCCAGGGACAGGGCCCCAGACTATGGCTACACCTTC. Translating gives CARDRAPDYGYTF.

This chain links TRBV11-2 with TRBJ2-7, with TRBD1 matching over 7 bases. The CDR3 runs 13 residues. Per the germline V gene, CDR1 is SGHAT and CDR2 is FQNNGV. The V segment lost 5 bases and the J segment 3 bases; nucleotides outside the gene matches: 4. In DNA, the CDR3 is TGTGCCAGCAGCATTCACAGGGGCTACGAGCAGTACTTC. Its protein is CASSIHRGYEQYF.

This chain joins TRBV9 and TRBJ2-1, with D possibly being TRBD2 (6 bases). Germline assignment: CDR1 SGDLS and CDR2 YYNGEE. This CDR3 is 15 amino acids long. The V and J ends lost 4 bases and 7 bases respectively, with 18 bases between them. In DNA form, the CDR3 reads TGTGCCAGCAGCTTAACGACTAGTCTTATAAATGAGCAGTTCTTC. Translating it yields CASSLTTSLINEQFF.